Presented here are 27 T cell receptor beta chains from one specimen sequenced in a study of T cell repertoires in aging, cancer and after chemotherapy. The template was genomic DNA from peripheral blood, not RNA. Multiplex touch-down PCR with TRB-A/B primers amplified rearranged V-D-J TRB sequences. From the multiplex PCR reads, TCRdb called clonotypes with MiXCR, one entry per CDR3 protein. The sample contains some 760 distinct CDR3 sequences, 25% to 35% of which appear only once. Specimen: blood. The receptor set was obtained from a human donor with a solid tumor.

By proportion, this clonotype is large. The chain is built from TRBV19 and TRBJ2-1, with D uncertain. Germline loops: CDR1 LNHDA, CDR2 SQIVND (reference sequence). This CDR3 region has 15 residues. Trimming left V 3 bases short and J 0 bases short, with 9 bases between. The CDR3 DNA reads TGTGCCAGTAGTATCGACTCGAGCTCCTACAATGAGCAGTTCTTC. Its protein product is CASSIDSSSYNEQFF.

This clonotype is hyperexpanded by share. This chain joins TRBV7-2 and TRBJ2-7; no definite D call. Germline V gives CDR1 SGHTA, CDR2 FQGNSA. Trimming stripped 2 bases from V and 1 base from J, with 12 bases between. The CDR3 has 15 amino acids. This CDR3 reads CASSLSPSGSYEQYF. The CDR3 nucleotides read TGTGCCAGCAGCTTAAGTCCCTCGGGTTCCTACGAGCAGTACTTC.

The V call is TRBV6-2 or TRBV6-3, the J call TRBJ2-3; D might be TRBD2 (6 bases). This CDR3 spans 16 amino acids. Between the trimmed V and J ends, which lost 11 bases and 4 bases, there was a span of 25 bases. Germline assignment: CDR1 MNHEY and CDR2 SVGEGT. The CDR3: CASCPRERLAADTQYF. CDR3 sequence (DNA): TGTGCCTCGTGCCCCCGGGAGCGGTTAGCGGCAGATACGCAGTATTTT.

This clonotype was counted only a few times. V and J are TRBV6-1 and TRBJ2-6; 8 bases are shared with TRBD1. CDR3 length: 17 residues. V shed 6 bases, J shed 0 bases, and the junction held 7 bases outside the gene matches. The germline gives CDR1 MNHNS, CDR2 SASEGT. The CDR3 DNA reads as TGTGCCAGCAGGAGGGACAGGCAATACTCTGGGGCCAACGTCCTGACTTTC. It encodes CASRRDRQYSGANVLTF.

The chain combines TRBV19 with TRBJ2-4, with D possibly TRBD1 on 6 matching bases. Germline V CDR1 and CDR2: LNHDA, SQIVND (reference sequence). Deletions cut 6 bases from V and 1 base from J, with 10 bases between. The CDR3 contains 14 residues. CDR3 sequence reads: CASSSQGAKNIQYF. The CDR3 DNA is TGTGCCAGTAGCTCACAGGGTGCCAAAAACATTCAGTACTTC.

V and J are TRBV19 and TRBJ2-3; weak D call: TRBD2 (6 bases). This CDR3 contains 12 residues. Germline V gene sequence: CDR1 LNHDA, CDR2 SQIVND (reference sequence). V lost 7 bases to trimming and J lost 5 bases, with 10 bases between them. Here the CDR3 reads CASTGGGDTQYF. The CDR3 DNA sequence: TGTGCCAGTACTGGGGGAGGAGATACGCAGTATTTT.

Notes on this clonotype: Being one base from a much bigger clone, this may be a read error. DNA of the CDR3: TGTGCCAGCAGCTGTTTCCGGAACACTGAAGCTTTCTTT. It specifies CASSCFRNTEAFF. The chain employs TRBV11-1 and TRBJ1-1, with no clear D. Germline CDR1 and CDR2: SGHAT and FQDESV (reference sequence). Trimming removed 4 bases from V and 1 base from J, with 7 bases in between. The CDR3 is 13 amino acids.

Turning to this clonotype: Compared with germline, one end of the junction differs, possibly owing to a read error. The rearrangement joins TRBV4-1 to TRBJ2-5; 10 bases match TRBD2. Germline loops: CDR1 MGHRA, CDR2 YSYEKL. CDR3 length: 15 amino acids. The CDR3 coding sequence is TGTGCCAGCAGCCCAGCGGGGGGGACTCAAGAGACCCAGTACTTC. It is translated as CASSPAGGTQETQYF.

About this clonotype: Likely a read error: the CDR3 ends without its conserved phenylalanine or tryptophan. The CDR3 DNA reads TGTGCCAGCAGGGACTCCGGGGGAGGCGCAGATACGCAGTATTTG. Its protein product is CASRDSGGGADTQYL. The chain recombines TRBV6-4 with TRBJ2-3, with D perhaps TRBD2 (6 bases). CDR1 and CDR2 (germline): MRHNA, SNTAGT. The CDR3 totals 15 residues.

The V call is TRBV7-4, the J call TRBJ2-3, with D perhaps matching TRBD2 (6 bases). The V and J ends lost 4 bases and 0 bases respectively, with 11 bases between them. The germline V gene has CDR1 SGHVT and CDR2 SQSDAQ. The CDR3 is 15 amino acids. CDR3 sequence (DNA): TGTGCCAGCAGCTATGACGGGAGAAGCACAGATACGCAGTATTTT. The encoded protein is CASSYDGRSTDTQYF.

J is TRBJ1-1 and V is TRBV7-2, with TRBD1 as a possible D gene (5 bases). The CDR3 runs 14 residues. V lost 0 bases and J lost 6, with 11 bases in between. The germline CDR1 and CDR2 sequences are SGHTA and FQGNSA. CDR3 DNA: TGTGCCAGCAGCTTAGCCGGGGGAGGGGCTGAAGCTTTCTTT. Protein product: CASSLAGGGAEAFF.

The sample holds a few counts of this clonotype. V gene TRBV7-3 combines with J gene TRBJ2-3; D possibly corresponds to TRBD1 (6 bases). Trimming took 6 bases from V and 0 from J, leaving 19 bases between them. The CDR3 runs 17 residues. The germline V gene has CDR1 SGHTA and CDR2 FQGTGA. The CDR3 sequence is CASSLNPTGPSTDTQYF. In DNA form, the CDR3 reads TGTGCCAGCAGTCTAAACCCCACAGGGCCAAGCACAGATACGCAGTATTTT.

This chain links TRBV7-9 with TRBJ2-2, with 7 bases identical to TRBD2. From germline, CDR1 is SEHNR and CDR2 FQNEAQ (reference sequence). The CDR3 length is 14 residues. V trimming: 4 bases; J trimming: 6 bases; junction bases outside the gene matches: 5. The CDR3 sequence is CASSSGLLPGELFF. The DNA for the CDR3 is TGTGCCAGCAGCTCGGGACTACTACCCGGGGAGCTGTTTTTT.

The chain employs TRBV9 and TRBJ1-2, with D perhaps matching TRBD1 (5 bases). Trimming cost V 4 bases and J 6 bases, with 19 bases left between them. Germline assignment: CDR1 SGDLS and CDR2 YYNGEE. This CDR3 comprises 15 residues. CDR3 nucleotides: TGTGCCAGCAGCCCTTTGGGGGGGGGAGGAGATGGCTACACCTTC. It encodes CASSPLGGGGDGYTF.

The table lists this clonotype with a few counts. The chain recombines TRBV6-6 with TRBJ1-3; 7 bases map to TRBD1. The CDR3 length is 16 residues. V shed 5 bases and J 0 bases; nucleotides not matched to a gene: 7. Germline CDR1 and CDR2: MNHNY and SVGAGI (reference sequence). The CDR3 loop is CASSPGQSRSGNTIYF. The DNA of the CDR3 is TGTGCCAGCAGTCCGGGACAGAGTCGCTCTGGAAACACCATATATTTT.

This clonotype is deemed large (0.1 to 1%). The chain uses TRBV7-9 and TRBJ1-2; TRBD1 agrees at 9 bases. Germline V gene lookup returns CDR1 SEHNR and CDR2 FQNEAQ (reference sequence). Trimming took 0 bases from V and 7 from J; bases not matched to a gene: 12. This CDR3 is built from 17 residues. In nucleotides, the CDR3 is TGTGCCAGCAGCTTAGCGGTACCGGACAGGGGCCCCCTTGGCTACACCTTC. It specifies CASSLAVPDRGPLGYTF.

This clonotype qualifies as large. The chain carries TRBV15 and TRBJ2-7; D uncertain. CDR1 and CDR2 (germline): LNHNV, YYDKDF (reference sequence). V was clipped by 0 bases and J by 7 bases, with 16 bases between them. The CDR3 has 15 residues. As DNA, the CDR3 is TGTGCCACCAGCAGAGATGGCATCGGATCGCGGGAGCAGTACTTC. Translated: CATSRDGIGSREQYF.

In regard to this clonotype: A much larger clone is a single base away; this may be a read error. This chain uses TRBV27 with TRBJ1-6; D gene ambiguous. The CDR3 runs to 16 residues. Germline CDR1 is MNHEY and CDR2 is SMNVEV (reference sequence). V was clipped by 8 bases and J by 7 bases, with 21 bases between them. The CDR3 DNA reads TGTGCCAGCCTCCCTCTGGCCGGGAAGGGAAATTCACCCCTCCACTTT. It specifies CASLPLAGKGNSPLHF.

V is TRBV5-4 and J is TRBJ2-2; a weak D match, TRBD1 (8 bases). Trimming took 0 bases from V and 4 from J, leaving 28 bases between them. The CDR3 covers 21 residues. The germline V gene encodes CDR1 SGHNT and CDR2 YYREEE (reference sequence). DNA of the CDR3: TGTGCCAGCAGCTTGGAAGCCCACCATATGATGACAGGGGAGGGCACCGGGGAGCTGTTTTTT. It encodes CASSLEAHHMMTGEGTGELFF. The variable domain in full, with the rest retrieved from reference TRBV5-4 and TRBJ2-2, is ETGVTQSPTHLIKTRGQQVTLRCSSQSGHNTVSWYQQALGQGPQFIFQYYREEENGRGNFPPRFSGLQFPNYSSELNVNALELDDSALYLCASSLEAHHMMTGEGTGELFFGEGSRLTVL.

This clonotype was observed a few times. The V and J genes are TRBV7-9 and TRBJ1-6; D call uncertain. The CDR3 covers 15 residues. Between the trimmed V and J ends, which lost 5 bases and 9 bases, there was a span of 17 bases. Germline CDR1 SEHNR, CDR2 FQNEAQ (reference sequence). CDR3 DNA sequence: TGTGCCAGCAGCAATCTAGAGGGTCTTGGTTCACCCCTCCACTTT. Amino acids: CASSNLEGLGSPLHF.

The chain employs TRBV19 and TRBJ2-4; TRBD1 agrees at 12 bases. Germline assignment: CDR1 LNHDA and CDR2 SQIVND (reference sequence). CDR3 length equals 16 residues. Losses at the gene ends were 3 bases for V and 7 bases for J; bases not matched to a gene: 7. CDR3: CASSILGTGGHNIQYF. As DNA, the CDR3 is TGTGCCAGTAGTATTCTCGGGACAGGGGGCCACAACATTCAGTACTTC.

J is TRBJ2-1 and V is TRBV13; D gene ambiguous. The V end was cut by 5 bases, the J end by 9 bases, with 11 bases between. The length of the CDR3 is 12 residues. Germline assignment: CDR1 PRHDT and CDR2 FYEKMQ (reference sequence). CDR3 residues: CASSQSTVEQFF. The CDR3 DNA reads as TGTGCCAGCAGCCAATCGACGGTTGAGCAGTTCTTC.

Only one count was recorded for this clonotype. CDR3 in amino acids: CASRVAVARETQYF. The CDR3 nucleotides are TGTGCCAGCAGGGTAGCGGTCGCGAGGGAGACCCAGTACTTC. This chain links TRBV2 with TRBJ2-5, with D tentatively TRBD2 (6 bases). The germline V gene has CDR1 SNHLY and CDR2 FYNNEI. This CDR3 has 14 residues. The V gene lost 6 bases and the J gene lost 5 bases, with 16 bases spanning the gap.

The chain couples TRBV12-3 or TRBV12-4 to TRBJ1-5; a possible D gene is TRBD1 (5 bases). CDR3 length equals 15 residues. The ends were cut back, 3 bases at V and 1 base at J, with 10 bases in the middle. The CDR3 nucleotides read TGTGCCAGCAGTTTTAGGCCAGGGAGCAATCAGCCCCAGCATTTT. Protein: CASSFRPGSNQPQHF.

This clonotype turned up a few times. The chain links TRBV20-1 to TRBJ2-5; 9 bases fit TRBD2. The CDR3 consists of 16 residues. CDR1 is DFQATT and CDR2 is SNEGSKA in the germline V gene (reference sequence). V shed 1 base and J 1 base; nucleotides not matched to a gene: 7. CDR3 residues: CSARGGAGGAQETQYF. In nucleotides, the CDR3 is TGCAGTGCTAGAGGGGGCGCGGGGGGGGCCCAAGAGACCCAGTACTTC.

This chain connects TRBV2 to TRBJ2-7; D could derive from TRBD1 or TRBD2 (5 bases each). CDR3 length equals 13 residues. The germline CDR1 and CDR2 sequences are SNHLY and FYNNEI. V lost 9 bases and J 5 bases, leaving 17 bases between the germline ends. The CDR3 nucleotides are TGTGCCAGATACGACATGGGACGGGACGAGCAGTACTTC. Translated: CARYDMGRDEQYF.

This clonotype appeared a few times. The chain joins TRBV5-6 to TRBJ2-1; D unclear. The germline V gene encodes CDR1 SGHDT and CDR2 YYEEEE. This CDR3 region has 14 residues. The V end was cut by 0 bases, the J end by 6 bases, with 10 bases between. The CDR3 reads CASSLGPRGNEQFF. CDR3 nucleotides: TGTGCCAGCAGCTTGGGTCCTAGAGGCAATGAGCAGTTCTTC. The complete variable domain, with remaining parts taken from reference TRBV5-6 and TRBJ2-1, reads DAGVTQSPTHLIKTRGQQVTLRCSPKSGHDTVSWYQQALGQGPQFIFQYYEEEERQRGNFPDRFSGHQFPNYSSELNVNALLLGDSALYLCASSLGPRGNEQFFGPGTRLTVL.